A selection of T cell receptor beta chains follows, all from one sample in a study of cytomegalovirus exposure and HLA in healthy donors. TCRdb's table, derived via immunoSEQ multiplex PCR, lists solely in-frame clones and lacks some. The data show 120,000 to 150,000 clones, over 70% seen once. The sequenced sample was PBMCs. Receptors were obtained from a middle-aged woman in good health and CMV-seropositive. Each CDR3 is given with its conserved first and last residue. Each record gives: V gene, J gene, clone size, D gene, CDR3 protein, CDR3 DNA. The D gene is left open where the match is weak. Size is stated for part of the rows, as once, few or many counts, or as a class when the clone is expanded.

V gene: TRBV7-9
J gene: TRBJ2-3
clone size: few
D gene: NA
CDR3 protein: CASSLTDTQYF
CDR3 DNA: TGTGCCAGCAGCCTAACAGATACGCAGTATTTT

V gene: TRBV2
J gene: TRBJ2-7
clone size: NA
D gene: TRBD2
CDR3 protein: CASSRGGPPYEQYF
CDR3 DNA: TGTGCCAGCAGTCGGGGGGGACCCCCCTACGAGCAGTACTTC

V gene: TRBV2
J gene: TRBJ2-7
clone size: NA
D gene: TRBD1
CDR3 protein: CASSDGPGTGGYEQYF
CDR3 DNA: TGTGCCAGCAGTGATGGACCCGGGACAGGGGGCTACGAGCAGTACTTC

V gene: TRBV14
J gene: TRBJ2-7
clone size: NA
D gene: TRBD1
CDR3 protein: CASSQGTGIYEQYF
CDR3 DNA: TGTGCCAGCAGCCAAGGGACAGGGATATACGAGCAGTACTTC

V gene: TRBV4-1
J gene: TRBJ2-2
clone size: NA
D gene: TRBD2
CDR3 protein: CASSQRDLASGGAVTGELFF
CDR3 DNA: TGCGCCAGCAGCCAAAGAGACCTGGCTAGCGGGGGGGCGGTCACCGGGGAGCTGTTTTTT

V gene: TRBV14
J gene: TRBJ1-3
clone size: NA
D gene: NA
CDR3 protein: CASSYTGTGNTIYF
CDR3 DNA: TGTGCCAGCAGCTACACAGGGACTGGAAACACCATATATTTT

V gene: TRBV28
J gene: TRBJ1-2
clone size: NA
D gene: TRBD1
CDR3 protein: CASSPWTGGHGYTF
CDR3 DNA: TGTGCCAGCAGTCCGTGGACAGGGGGCCACGGCTACACCTTC

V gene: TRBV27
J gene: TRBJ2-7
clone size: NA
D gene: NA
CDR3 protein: CASSLEGYEQYF
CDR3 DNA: TGTGCCAGCAGTTTGGAGGGATACGAGCAGTACTTC

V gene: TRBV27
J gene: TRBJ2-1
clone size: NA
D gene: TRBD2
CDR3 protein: CATTPIAGGSYNEQFF
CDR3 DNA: TGTGCCACCACCCCTATAGCGGGGGGCTCTTACAATGAGCAGTTCTTC

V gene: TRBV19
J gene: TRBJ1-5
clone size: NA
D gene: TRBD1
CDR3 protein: CASTMDRVANQPQHF
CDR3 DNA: TGTGCCAGTACCATGGACAGGGTCGCGAATCAGCCCCAGCATTTT

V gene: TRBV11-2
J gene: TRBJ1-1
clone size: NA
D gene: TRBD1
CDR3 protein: CASSWWTRTGDTEAFF
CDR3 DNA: TGTGCCAGCAGCTGGTGGACCCGGACAGGGGACACTGAAGCTTTCTTT

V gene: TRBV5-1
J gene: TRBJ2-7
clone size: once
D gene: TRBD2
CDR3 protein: CASSENSGSTYEQYF
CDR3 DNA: TGCGCCAGCAGCGAAAATAGCGGGAGTACCTACGAGCAGTACTTC

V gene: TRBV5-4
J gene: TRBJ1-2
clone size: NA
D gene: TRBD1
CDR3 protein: CASSSQGQGARGYTF
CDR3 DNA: TGTGCCAGCAGCTCCCAGGGACAGGGGGCACGGGGCTACACCTTC

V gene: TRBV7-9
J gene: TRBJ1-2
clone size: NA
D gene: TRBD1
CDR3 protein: CASSEGAQGYGYTF
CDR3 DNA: TGTGCCAGCAGCGAGGGGGCGCAAGGCTATGGCTACACCTTC

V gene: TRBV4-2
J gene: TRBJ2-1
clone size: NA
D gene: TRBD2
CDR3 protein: CASSQDNVRAGVSYNEQFF
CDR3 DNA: TGTGCCAGCAGCCAAGATAATGTTAGAGCGGGGGTCTCCTACAATGAGCAGTTCTTC

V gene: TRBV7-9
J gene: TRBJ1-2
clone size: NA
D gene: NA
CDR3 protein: CASSLKGEQGFQGGYTF
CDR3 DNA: TGTGCCAGCAGCTTAAAGGGGGAACAGGGTTTTCAGGGCGGCTACACCTTC

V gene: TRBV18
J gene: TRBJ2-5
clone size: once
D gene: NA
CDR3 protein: CASSPTGQAGGKTQYF
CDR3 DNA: TGTGCCAGCTCACCAACAGGACAGGCCGGGGGTAAGACCCAGTACTTC

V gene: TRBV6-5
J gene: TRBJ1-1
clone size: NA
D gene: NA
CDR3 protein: CASSYLTEGAEAFF
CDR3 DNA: TGTGCCAGCAGTTACCTGACCGAGGGAGCTGAAGCTTTCTTT

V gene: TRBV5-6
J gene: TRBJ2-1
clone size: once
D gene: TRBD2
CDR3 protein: CASSQSSGGFDEQFF
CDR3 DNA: TGTGCCAGCAGCCAGTCTAGCGGGGGATTTGATGAGCAGTTCTTC

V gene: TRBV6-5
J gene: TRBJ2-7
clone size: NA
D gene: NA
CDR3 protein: CASSLTASSYEQYF
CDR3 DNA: TGTGCCAGCAGCCTGACAGCCAGCTCCTACGAGCAGTACTTC

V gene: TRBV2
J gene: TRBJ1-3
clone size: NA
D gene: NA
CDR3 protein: CASSRAEDTIYF
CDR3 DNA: TGTGCCAGCAGCAGGGCCGAGGACACCATATATTTT

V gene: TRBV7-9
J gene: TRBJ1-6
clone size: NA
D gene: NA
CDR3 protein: CASSFLPPGQSGRNSPLHF
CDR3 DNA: TGTGCCAGCAGCTTCCTCCCCCCGGGACAATCGGGTCGTAATTCACCCCTCCACTTT

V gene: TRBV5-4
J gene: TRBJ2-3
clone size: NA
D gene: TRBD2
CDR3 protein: CASSLEFLPTSGITDTQYF
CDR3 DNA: TGTGCCAGCAGCTTGGAGTTTTTGCCGACTAGCGGGATCACAGATACGCAGTATTTT

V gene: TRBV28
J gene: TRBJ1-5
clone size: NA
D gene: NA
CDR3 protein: CASSLGGGNQPQHF
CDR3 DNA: TGTGCCAGCAGTCTAGGGGGAGGCAATCAGCCCCAGCATTTT

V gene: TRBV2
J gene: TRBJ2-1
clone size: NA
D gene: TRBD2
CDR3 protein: CASSRGGSYNEQFF
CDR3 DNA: TGTGCCAGCAGTCGGGGGGGGTCCTACAATGAGCAGTTCTTC

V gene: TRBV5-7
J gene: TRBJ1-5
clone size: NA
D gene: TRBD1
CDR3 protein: CASSLAYRGGQPQHF
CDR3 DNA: TGTGCCAGCAGCTTGGCGTACAGGGGAGGACAGCCCCAGCATTTT

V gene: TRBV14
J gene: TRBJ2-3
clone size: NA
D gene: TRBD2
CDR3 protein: CASSLLAGMTDTQYF
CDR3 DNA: TGTGCCAGCAGCCTACTAGCGGGGATGACAGATACGCAGTATTTT